This entry lists 25 T cell receptor beta chains sequenced from one sample in a study of technical replicates of blood from several donors. TCRdb's copy holds only in-frame clones and misses some; the assay was immunoSEQ multiplex PCR. The sample has 80,000 to 100,000 clones; about 96% are singletons. Source material: T cells isolated from PBMCs. These TCRs come from a human donor in good health.

V and J are TRBV27 and TRBJ2-1; possibly TRBD2 for D (7 bases). Trimming removed 5 bases from V and 4 bases from J, with 12 bases in between. Germline CDR1 MNHEY, CDR2 SMNVEV (reference sequence). This CDR3 is built from 14 residues. As DNA, the CDR3 is TGTGCCAGCAGTGGAGGGGGGGGTTACAATGAGCAGTTCTTC. Protein: CASSGGGGYNEQFF.

CDR3: CASSFESGQDYEQYF. The CDR3 coding sequence is TGTGCCAGCAGCTTTGAGTCGGGACAGGACTACGAGCAGTACTTC. The chain joins TRBV11-3 to TRBJ2-7, with 8 bases identical to TRBD1. V lost 3 bases, J lost 3 bases, and 7 bases stayed unmatched. From germline, CDR1 is SGHNT and CDR2 YENEEA. The CDR3 runs 15 residues.

The chain employs TRBV6-1 and TRBJ2-1; TRBD1 matches 7 bases. CDR3 length: 15 residues. V lost 6 bases and J lost 2; bases outside the gene matches: 7. Germline loops: CDR1 MNHNS, CDR2 SASEGT. The CDR3 here is CASRPDRDTYNEQFF. The CDR3 nucleotides are TGTGCCAGCAGGCCCGACAGGGACACCTACAATGAGCAGTTCTTC.

The rearrangement uses TRBV11-3 and TRBJ1-1; perhaps TRBD1 as D (5 bases). CDR3 length: 15 residues. V was clipped by 5 bases and J by 2 bases, with 15 bases between them. Looked up from germline, CDR1 is SGHNT and CDR2 is YENEEA. CDR3 residues: CASSPGERFNTEAFF. CDR3 bases: TGTGCCAGCAGCCCGGGGGAGAGGTTTAACACTGAAGCTTTCTTT.

In its sample, this clone was seen once. CDR3 amino acids: CASSLYILAGEVYEQYF. The CDR3 DNA sequence: TGTGCCAGCAGCCTATACATCCTAGCGGGAGAAGTGTACGAGCAGTACTTC. V usage is TRBV4-2 and J usage is TRBJ2-7; 10 positions agree with TRBD2. The CDR3 length is 17 residues. J gave up 4 bases and V 4 bases, and 13 bases lay outside the gene matches. Per germline, CDR1 LGHNA and CDR2 YNFKEQ.

J is TRBJ2-7 and V is TRBV7-6; D not resolved. The CDR3 consists of 13 residues. Germline loops: CDR1 SGHVS, CDR2 FNYEAQ. Trimming cost V 3 bases and J 0 bases, with 6 bases left between them. CDR3 coding DNA: TGTGCCAGCAGCTTCTCGGGCTCCTACGAGCAGTACTTC. Its translation: CASSFSGSYEQYF.

This clone was recorded only once. This rearrangement joins TRBV27 to TRBJ2-1; TRBD2 matches at 9 bases. The CDR3 totals 14 residues. The germline CDR1 and CDR2 sequences are MNHEY and SMNVEV (reference sequence). Trimming cost V 7 bases and J 8 bases; bases outside gene matches: 9. The CDR3 DNA reads as TGTGCCAGCACCAGGACTAGCGCACTCGATGAGCAGTTCTTC. Translated, it gives CASTRTSALDEQFF.

The chain combines TRBV2 with TRBJ1-2; D is undetermined. V was trimmed by 8 bases and J by 2 bases, leaving 6 bases between them. CDR3 length: 11 amino acids. From germline, CDR1 is SNHLY and CDR2 FYNNEI. The chain's CDR3 is CASVLNYGYTF. CDR3 DNA sequence: TGTGCCAGCGTCCTAAACTATGGCTACACCTTC.

V is TRBV30 and J is TRBJ1-2, with 10 nucleotides matching TRBD1. CDR1 and CDR2 (germline): GTSNPN, SVGIG (reference sequence). V shed 3 bases and J 4 bases; nucleotides not matched to a gene: 8. CDR3 length: 15 amino acids. The CDR3 region is CAWSGLTGGSYGYTF. The CDR3 DNA is TGTGCCTGGAGCGGACTGACAGGGGGCAGCTATGGCTACACCTTC.

This chain joins TRBV9 and TRBJ2-1, with D perhaps matching TRBD2 (6 bases). The CDR3 extends over 14 amino acids. Trimming shortened V by 1 base and J by 12 bases, and 17 bases separated the two germline ends. Germline CDR1 SGDLS, CDR2 YYNGEE. The CDR3: CASSVSSGASSQFF. Here the CDR3 DNA reads TGTGCCAGCAGCGTATCATCGGGAGCCTCTTCGCAGTTCTTC.

CDR3 sequence: CASSFRDSPPNNEQFF. In nucleotides, the CDR3 is TGTGCCAGCAGTTTTCGGGACAGCCCCCCAAACAATGAGCAGTTCTTC. The chain has TRBV28 and TRBJ2-1, with 7 bases that match TRBD1. The germline V gene has CDR1 MDHEN and CDR2 SYDVKM. Trimming cost V 3 bases and J 5 bases; bases outside gene matches: 10. The CDR3 loop spans 16 amino acids.

CDR3 bases: TGTGCCAGCAGTTCCTCCAGACAGGGCACGGGAATTCAGCCCCAGCATTTT. Protein product: CASSSSRQGTGIQPQHF. The chain carries TRBV28 and TRBJ1-5; 7 nucleotides align to TRBD1. V was clipped by 4 bases and J by 6 bases; unmatched bases: 15. CDR1 is MDHEN, CDR2 SYDVKM, per germline. CDR3 length: 17 amino acids.

The chain is built from TRBV7-9 and TRBJ2-7, with TRBD2 matching 7 bases. The CDR3 length is 16 residues. CDR1 and CDR2 (germline): SEHNR, FQNEAQ (reference sequence). V lost 3 bases to trimming and J lost 2 bases; unmatched junction nucleotides: 10. The chain's CDR3 is CASSFPGREIPYEQYF. Written as DNA, the CDR3 is TGTGCCAGCAGCTTCCCTGGGCGGGAGATTCCCTACGAGCAGTACTTC. Based on the CDR3 plus reference TRBV7-9 and TRBJ2-7, the full variable domain is DTGVSQNPRHKITKRGQNVTFRCDPISEHNRLYWYRQTLGQGPEFLTYFQNEAQLEKSRLLSDRFSAERPKGSFSTLEIQRTEQGDSAMYLCASSFPGREIPYEQYFGPGTRLTVT.

The rearrangement uses TRBV5-1 and TRBJ1-1; D call uncertain. CDR3 size: 13 residues. Trimming stripped 4 bases from V and 1 base from J, with 8 bases between. The germline V gene encodes CDR1 SGHRS and CDR2 YFSETQ. The CDR3 protein is CASSAQENTEAFF. In DNA form, the CDR3 reads TGCGCCAGCAGCGCGCAGGAGAACACTGAAGCTTTCTTT. Combining the CDR3 with reference TRBV5-1 and TRBJ1-1 gives the whole variable domain KAGVTQTPRYLIKTRGQQVTLSCSPISGHRSVSWYQQTPGQGLQFLFEYFSETQRNKGNFPGRFSGRQFSNSRSEMNVSTLELGDSALYLCASSAQENTEAFFGQGTRLTVV.

V usage is TRBV11-2 and J usage is TRBJ1-1, with TRBD1 matching over 8 bases. The CDR3 runs to 15 residues. The trim removed 4 bases at V and 3 bases at J, leaving 7 bases unmatched. The germline CDR1 and CDR2 sequences are SGHAT and FQNNGV. The CDR3 protein is CASSSQGAGYTEAFF. CDR3 DNA: TGTGCCAGCAGCTCTCAGGGGGCAGGGTACACTGAAGCTTTCTTT.

The CDR3 nucleotides are TGTGCCAGTAGCAATCAACAGGGCTACGAGCAGTACTTC. Protein sequence: CASSNQQGYEQYF. The chain uses TRBV19 and TRBJ2-7; D perhaps matches TRBD1 (6 bases). CDR1 and CDR2 (germline): LNHDA, SQIVND (reference sequence). V lost 6 bases and J lost 3, with 12 bases in between. The CDR3 is 13 amino acids.

The chain recombines TRBV2 with TRBJ1-1; possible D gene TRBD1, 6 bases. Trimming removed 5 bases from V and 3 bases from J, with 13 bases in between. In germline, CDR1 is SNHLY, CDR2 FYNNEI. This CDR3 has 14 amino acids. CDR3 in amino acids: CASSTHREDTEAFF. DNA for the CDR3: TGTGCCAGCAGTACTCACAGGGAAGACACTGAAGCTTTCTTT.

This CDR3 reads CAISESSRNEKLFF. The CDR3 nucleotides read TGTGCCATCAGTGAGTCGAGTCGCAATGAAAAACTGTTTTTT. The rearrangement joins TRBV10-3 to TRBJ1-4; D gene ambiguous. There are 14 residues in the CDR3. Deletions cut 0 bases from V and 5 bases from J, with 7 bases between. Per the germline V gene, CDR1 is ENHRY and CDR2 is SYGVKD.

The chain uses TRBV30 and TRBJ1-1; D is unresolved. Deletions cut 0 bases from V and 1 base from J, with 6 bases between. The CDR3 has 13 residues. CDR1 is GTSNPN, CDR2 SVGIG, per germline (reference sequence). CDR3 amino acids: CAWSVGRNTEAFF. The CDR3 coding sequence is TGTGCCTGGAGTGTCGGGAGGAACACTGAAGCTTTCTTT.

The chain employs TRBV30 and TRBJ2-7, with D perhaps matching TRBD2 (6 bases). Per germline, CDR1 GTSNPN and CDR2 SVGIG (reference sequence). With 3 bases removed from V and 2 bases from J, the gap between germline ends came to 14 bases. The CDR3 is 14 amino acids. The CDR3 reads CAWSGSSGPYEQYF. DNA for the CDR3: TGTGCCTGGAGCGGGAGTTCAGGACCCTACGAGCAGTACTTC.

The chain couples TRBV21-1 to TRBJ2-1; the D segment call TRBD2 is taken from the table without a DNA check. TRBV21-1 represents a pseudogene. This CDR3 region has 15 residues. CDR3 sequence: CASNYARLVDNEQFF. CDR3 nucleotide sequence: TGTGCCAGCAACTACGCCCGGCTAGTCGACAATGAGCAGTTCTTC.

V and J are TRBV19 and TRBJ1-5; possibly TRBD1 for D (5 bases). Between the trimmed V and J ends, which lost 1 base and 4 bases, there was a span of 11 bases. The CDR3 is 15 residues long. In germline, CDR1 is LNHDA, CDR2 SQIVND (reference sequence). This chain's CDR3 is CASSIVGGGNQPQHF. For the CDR3, the DNA is TGTGCCAGTAGTATAGTCGGGGGAGGGAATCAGCCCCAGCATTTT.

The chain carries TRBV27 and TRBJ1-5; 7 bases match TRBD1. The CDR3 has 15 amino acids. The germline V gene encodes CDR1 MNHEY and CDR2 SMNVEV (reference sequence). V was pared by 1 base and J by 4 bases, with 4 bases of the junction left unmatched. The CDR3 sequence is CASSLLDRLNQPQHF. CDR3 sequence (DNA): TGTGCCAGCAGTTTATTGGACAGGTTGAATCAGCCCCAGCATTTT.

V is TRBV11-2 and J is TRBJ2-3; 8 nucleotides agree with TRBD2. Germline values: CDR1 SGHAT, CDR2 FQNNGV. CDR3 size: 18 residues. V lost 5 bases and J lost 0; bases outside the gene matches: 13. The CDR3: CASSKTGGNWISTDTQYF. In DNA, the CDR3 is TGTGCCAGCAGCAAAACGGGGGGGAACTGGATAAGCACAGATACGCAGTATTTT.

This chain uses TRBV29-1 with TRBJ1-3, with D hard to call. Looked up from germline, CDR1 is SQVTM and CDR2 is ANQGSEA. The CDR3 sequence is 13 residues long. The ends were cut back, 1 base at V and 2 bases at J, with 6 bases in the middle. The CDR3 region is CSVEVTAGNTIYF. DNA of the CDR3: TGCAGCGTTGAAGTAACGGCTGGAAACACCATATATTTT.